A selection of T cell receptor beta chains follows, all from one sample in a study of blood T cell repertoires in COVID-19. Clones were sequenced by immunoSEQ multiplex PCR, and TCRdb holds only the in-frame ones, with some missing. In the table there are about 150,000 clones, roughly nine tenths of which are singletons. Sequencing used peripheral blood. These receptor sequences come from a woman aged 40 to 55 with acute or convalescent COVID-19. CDR3s include the opening cysteine and the closing phenylalanine or tryptophan. D genes are given only for firm matches. Where a row states a size, it is once, few, many or the class of an expanded clone; other rows omit it.

v_gene	d_gene	j_gene	abundance	CDR3nt	CDR3aa
TRBV11-2	NA	TRBJ2-3	NA	TGTGCCAGCAGCTTTCGTCGACAGAGCCCCACAGATACGCAGTATTTT	CASSFRRQSPTDTQYF
TRBV6-5	TRBD2	TRBJ2-3	NA	TGTGCCACCTCACTAGCGAGTAGCACAGATACGCAGTATTTT	CATSLASSTDTQYF
TRBV6-5	NA	TRBJ1-3	NA	TGTGCCAGCCGCAGACAGGTCTCTGTGAGCACCATATATTTT	CASRRQVSVSTIYF
TRBV6-6	NA	TRBJ2-7	once	TGTGCCAGCAGTTACTCGATCGGGGGAACCTACGAGCAGTACTTC	CASSYSIGGTYEQYF
TRBV7-2	TRBD2	TRBJ2-7	NA	TGTGCCAGCAGCTTTCCCGGGACTAGGTCCTACGAGCAGTACTTC	CASSFPGTRSYEQYF
TRBV7-9	NA	TRBJ2-2	NA	TGTGCCAGCAGCTTTCCTATTAGAGGCACGAGCACCGGGGAGCTGTTTTTT	CASSFPIRGTSTGELFF
TRBV18	TRBD1	TRBJ2-3	NA	TGTGCCAGCTCACCCAGGGAGACAGGGCCTAGCACAGATACGCAGTATTTT	CASSPRETGPSTDTQYF
TRBV10-3	NA	TRBJ1-6	NA	TGTGCCATCAGCGGGACTGGGAATTCACCCCTCCACTTT	CAISGTGNSPLHF
TRBV6-5	TRBD2	TRBJ2-4	NA	TGTGCCAGCAGACCCGCGGGGGATGCCAAAAACATTCAGTACTTC	CASRPAGDAKNIQYF
TRBV7-2	NA	TRBJ2-1	NA	TGTGCCAGCGGGGGAGGACTCCTGCCCCTCAATGAGCAGTTCTTC	CASGGGLLPLNEQFF
TRBV9	TRBD2	TRBJ2-1	NA	TGTGCCAGCAGCGTCCCCTTAGCGGGAGGAGGGGATGAGCAGTTCTTC	CASSVPLAGGGDEQFF
TRBV9	NA	TRBJ1-1	NA	TGTGCCAGCAGCGGAACGCCGAGACAGGACAACGGAGCTTTCTTT	CASSGTPRQDNGAFF
TRBV19	NA	TRBJ1-3	NA	TGTGCCAGTAGTCCTCCGAGGACAGATGGAAACACCATATATTTT	CASSPPRTDGNTIYF
TRBV5-1	NA	TRBJ2-3	NA	TGCGCCAGCAGCTCACCCACCGAGGATACGCAGTATTTT	CASSSPTEDTQYF
TRBV4-1	TRBD1	TRBJ1-5	NA	TGCGCCAGCAGCCAAGAGGTCAGGGGGCCGGTTTATAGCAATCAGCCCCAGCATTTT	CASSQEVRGPVYSNQPQHF
TRBV19	TRBD1	TRBJ1-2	NA	TGTGCCAGTAGTGGAGGGACAGGGAATTATGGCTACACCTTC	CASSGGTGNYGYTF
TRBV7-8	NA	TRBJ1-1	NA	TGTGCCAGCAGCCATAATACAGGGGAAGCTTTCTTT	CASSHNTGEAFF
TRBV10-1	TRBD1	TRBJ2-7	once	TGCGCCAGCGGCGGGACAGGTCTGGAGCAGTACTTC	CASGGTGLEQYF
TRBV24-1	NA	TRBJ1-2	NA	TGTGCCACCAGTGACAGGGCACTCAACTATGGCTACACCTTC	CATSDRALNYGYTF
TRBV29-1	NA	TRBJ2-7	few	TGCAGCGTAGTTACAGGGTTCCACGAGCAGTACTTC	CSVVTGFHEQYF
TRBV12-5	NA	TRBJ2-6	NA	TGTGCTAGCCAGAACTCTGGGGCCAACGTCCTGACTTTC	CASQNSGANVLTF
TRBV9	NA	TRBJ1-3	NA	TGTGCCAGCAGCACCCGGGGGGACCCTGGAAACACCATATATTTT	CASSTRGDPGNTIYF
TRBV28	TRBD1	TRBJ1-2	NA	TGTGCCAGCAGGGGACAGGGAGCGAAGGGCTACACCTTC	CASRGQGAKGYTF
TRBV24-1	TRBD1	TRBJ1-2	NA	TGTGCCACCAGTGATTCTAGGATGGGACAGGGACACCCTGAGATCTACTATGGCTACACCTTC	CATSDSRMGQGHPEIYYGYTF
TRBV10-2	NA	TRBJ2-7	NA	TGCGCCAGCAGTGTATTAGTCCGCGAGCAGTACTTC	CASSVLVREQYF
TRBV5-1	TRBD1	TRBJ1-1	NA	TGCGCCAGCAGCCGGGGGACAGCTGAGAACACTGAAGCTTTCTTT	CASSRGTAENTEAFF
TRBV14	NA	TRBJ1-6	NA	TGTGCCAGCAGCCGACAGGATAATTCACCCCTCCACTTT	CASSRQDNSPLHF
TRBV9	TRBD1	TRBJ1-3	NA	TGTGCCAGCAGCGTAGGGACAGGGGGCATCGGGCGCACCATATATTTT	CASSVGTGGIGRTIYF
TRBV7-2	NA	TRBJ2-7	NA	TGTGCCAGCAGCCCACCAGGAGGCCACGAGCAGTACTTC	CASSPPGGHEQYF
TRBV19	NA	TRBJ1-2	NA	TGTGCCAGTAGTATCGAAGCCGGGACAAATGGCTACACCTTC	CASSIEAGTNGYTF
TRBV3-1/TRBV3-2	NA	TRBJ1-6	few	TGTGCCAGCAGCCCCTCCGAACTCTATAATTCACCCCTCCACTTT	CASSPSELYNSPLHF